A selection of T cell receptor beta chains follows, all from one sample in a study of human T cells and chemical hapten exposure. TCRdb re-called the RACE reads with MiXCR, one entry per CDR3 protein. The sample shows fewer than 500,000 distinct CDR3 sequences, about 4.4% of them seen only once. The sequenced sample was whole blood, obtained in connection with sensitization to the hapten diphenylcyclopropenone (DPC). These receptors all stem from a woman aged 50 to 60 with alopecia areata. Some clones in this sample may be carry-over from other donors' samples. Both conserved end residues are part of each CDR3. The order of the fields is V gene, clone size, J gene, D gene, CDR3 protein, CDR3 DNA. A D gene is named only where the DNA matches it firmly. Clone size is given for some rows only: seen once, a few or many times, or a class if the clone is expanded.

>TRBV5-1|many|TRBJ1-4|-
CASSLVQGNEKLFF
TGCGCCAGCAGCTTGGTACAGGGTAATGAAAAACTGTTTTTT
>TRBV20-1|many|TRBJ2-7|TRBD2
CSALGEGDEQYF
TGCAGTGCTTTGGGGGAGGGTGACGAGCAGTACTTC
>TRBV7-9|-|TRBJ2-5|TRBD1
CASIEPGQQETQYF
TGTGCCAGCATCGAACCGGGACAGCAAGAGACCCAGTACTTC
>TRBV5-4|few|TRBJ2-2|-
CASSGRENLITGELFF
TGTGCCAGCAGCGGCCGGGAGAACCTCATCACCGGGGAGCTGTTTTTT
>TRBV6-2/TRBV6-3|few|TRBJ2-5|-
CASSYLRGTQYF
TGTGCCAGCAGTTACCTCAGAGGGACCCAGTACTTC
>TRBV29-1|many|TRBJ2-1|-
CSVKGRVTDYNEQFF
TGCAGCGTTAAGGGAAGGGTTACCGATTACAATGAGCAGTTCTTC
>TRBV11-3|many|TRBJ2-4|TRBD2
CASSPGGREWSNIQYF
TGTGCCAGCAGCCCCGGAGGGCGGGAGTGGAGTAACATTCAGTACTTC
>TRBV7-9|many|TRBJ1-1|-
CASSSRMNTEAFF
TGTGCCAGCAGCTCGAGGATGAACACTGAAGCTTTCTTT
>TRBV5-1|few|TRBJ1-2|TRBD1
CASSLEDRKHYGYTF
TGCGCCAGCAGCTTGGAGGACAGGAAACACTATGGCTACACCTTC
>TRBV28|-|TRBJ2-3|-
CASSLLGATDTQYF
TGTGCCAGCAGTTTACTTGGGGCCACAGATACGCAGTATTTT
>TRBV5-4|-|TRBJ1-1|-
CASSLEYGTEAFF
TGTGCCAGCAGCTTAGAATACGGAACTGAAGCTTTCTTT
>TRBV5-6|many|TRBJ2-3|-
CASSPGFGADTQYF
TGTGCCAGCAGTCCAGGGTTTGGGGCAGATACGCAGTATTTT
>TRBV29-1|many|TRBJ1-5|-
CSVGTQNQPQHF
TGCAGCGTTGGAACACAGAATCAGCCCCAGCATTTT
>TRBV3-1|few|TRBJ2-3|TRBD2
CASSPGAGGFTDTQYF
TGTGCCAGCAGCCCAGGAGCGGGAGGATTCACAGATACGCAGTATTTT
>TRBV6-1|-|TRBJ2-6|TRBD1
CASSWGDRAFSGANVLTF
TGTGCCAGCAGCTGGGGGGACAGGGCTTTCTCTGGGGCCAACGTCCTGACTTTC
>TRBV5-4|few|TRBJ1-1|-
CASSTPGAPGAFF
TGTGCCAGCAGTACTCCAGGGGCCCCAGGAGCTTTCTTT
>TRBV5-6|many|TRBJ1-4|-
CASSYFPGNEKLFF
TGTGCCAGCAGCTACTTCCCAGGCAATGAAAAACTGTTTTTT